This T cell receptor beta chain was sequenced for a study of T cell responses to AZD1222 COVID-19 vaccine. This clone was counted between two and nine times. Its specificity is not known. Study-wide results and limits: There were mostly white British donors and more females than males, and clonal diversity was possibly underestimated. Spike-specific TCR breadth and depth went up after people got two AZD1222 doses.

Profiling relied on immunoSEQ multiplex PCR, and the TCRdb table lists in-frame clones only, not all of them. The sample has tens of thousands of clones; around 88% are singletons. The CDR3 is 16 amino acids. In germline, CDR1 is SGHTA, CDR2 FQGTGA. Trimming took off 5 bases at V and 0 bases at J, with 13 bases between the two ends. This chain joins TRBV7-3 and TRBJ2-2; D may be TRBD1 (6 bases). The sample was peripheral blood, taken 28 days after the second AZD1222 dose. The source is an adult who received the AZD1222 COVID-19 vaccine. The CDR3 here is CASSPMDRPNTGELFF. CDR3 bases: TGTGCCAGCAGCCCGATGGACAGACCGAACACCGGGGAGCTGTTTTTT.